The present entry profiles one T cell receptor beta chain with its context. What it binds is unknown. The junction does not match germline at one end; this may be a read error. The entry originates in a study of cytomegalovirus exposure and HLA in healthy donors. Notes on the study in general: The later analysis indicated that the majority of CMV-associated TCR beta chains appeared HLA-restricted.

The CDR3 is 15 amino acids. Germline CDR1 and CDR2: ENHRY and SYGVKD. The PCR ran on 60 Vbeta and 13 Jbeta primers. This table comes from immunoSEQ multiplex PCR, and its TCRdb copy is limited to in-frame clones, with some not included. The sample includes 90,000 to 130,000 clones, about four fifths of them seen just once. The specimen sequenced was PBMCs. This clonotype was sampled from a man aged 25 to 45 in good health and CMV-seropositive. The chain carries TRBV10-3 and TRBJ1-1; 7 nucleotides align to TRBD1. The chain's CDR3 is CAINEGQRETAEAFF. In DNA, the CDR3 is TGTGCCATCAATGAGGGACAGAGAGAAACAGCTGAAGCTTTCTTT.